Each of the 20 T cell receptor beta chains below was sequenced from the same sample in a study of cytomegalovirus exposure and HLA in healthy donors. Amplification used 60 Vbeta primers and 13 Jbeta primers. Measured with immunoSEQ multiplex PCR; TCRdb has only the in-frame clones, and not every one. In the table there are 130,000 to 150,000 clones, around 80% of which are singletons. Sequencing was carried out using PBMCs. The receptors were sampled from an older woman in good health and CMV-seropositive.

The chain carries TRBV10-3 and TRBJ2-2; 8 nucleotides line up with TRBD2. Germline loops: CDR1 ENHRY, CDR2 SYGVKD. V trimming: 6 bases; J trimming: 2 bases; junction bases outside the gene matches: 8. The CDR3 is 16 amino acids. DNA of the CDR3: TGTGCCATCAGGAGACTAGCGACAGATAACACCGGGGAGCTGTTTTTT. Protein: CAIRRLATDNTGELFF.

This clone has a single count. This chain joins TRBV27 and TRBJ1-2; 7 bases line up with TRBD1. Germline V lookup: CDR1 MNHEY, CDR2 SMNVEV (reference sequence). J lost 5 bases, V lost 4 bases, and 4 bases had no gene match. The CDR3 totals 13 residues. The CDR3 nucleotides are TGTGCCAGCAGTTGGGGACAGAAATATGGCTACACCTTC. Amino acid sequence: CASSWGQKYGYTF.

This sequence joins TRBV11-3 and TRBJ2-1, with TRBD1 as a possible D gene (6 bases). Per germline, CDR1 SGHNT and CDR2 YENEEA. With 1 base removed from V and 8 bases from J, the gap between germline ends came to 9 bases. The CDR3 extends over 13 amino acids. The CDR3 region is CASSLVGADEQFF. CDR3 DNA: TGTGCCAGCAGCTTAGTGGGGGCGGATGAGCAGTTCTTC.

V usage is TRBV7-2 and J usage is TRBJ2-5; D gene ambiguous. The V and J ends lost 6 bases and 4 bases respectively, with 9 bases between them. The germline V gene has CDR1 SGHTA and CDR2 FQGNSA. The CDR3 has 12 residues. CDR3 sequence: CASSPYGETQYF. The CDR3 DNA reads TGTGCCAGCAGTCCTTACGGAGAGACCCAGTACTTC.

The chain uses TRBV4-3 and TRBJ2-1; TRBD2 is a possible D gene (5 bases). V dropped 0 bases and J dropped 7 bases, with 13 bases sitting between them. The CDR3 spans 15 residues. Germline V gene data show CDR1 as LGHNA and CDR2 as YSLEER. For the CDR3, the DNA is TGCGCCAGCAGCCAAGATCATACGGGGATTAATGAGCAGTTCTTC. Its protein is CASSQDHTGINEQFF.

This clone came up once. The V and J genes are TRBV28 and TRBJ2-7; D gene uncertain. Trimming cost V 2 bases and J 7 bases, with 6 bases left between them. The CDR3 totals 11 residues. CDR1 MDHEN and CDR2 SYDVKM come from the germline V gene. The chain's CDR3 is CASSLMREQYF. The DNA for the CDR3 is TGTGCCAGCAGTTTAATGCGGGAGCAGTACTTC. The full variable domain, its missing parts supplied by reference TRBV28 and TRBJ2-7, is DVKVTQSSRYLVKRTGEKVFLECVQDMDHENMFWYRQDPGLGLRLIYFSYDVKMKEKGDIPEGYSVSREKKERFSLILESASTNQTSMYLCASSLMREQYFGPGTRLTVT.

The V gene is TRBV30, the J gene TRBJ1-1; 7 positions agree with TRBD1. The junction had 2 bases not matched to a gene; V was cut back by 3 bases and J by 4 bases. In germline, CDR1 is GTSNPN, CDR2 SVGIG (reference sequence). CDR3 length: 12 amino acids. The CDR3 region has the DNA TGTGCCTGGAGACCAGGGGGCACTGAAGCTTTCTTT. Amino acid sequence: CAWRPGGTEAFF.

J is TRBJ1-2 and V is TRBV28; D uncertain. The CDR3 is 16 amino acids. V was clipped by 5 bases and J by 7 bases, with 23 bases between them. The germline CDR1 and CDR2 sequences are MDHEN and SYDVKM. In DNA form, the CDR3 reads TGTGCCAGCAGTCCACCGGGAGAGGTTGTATCTAGTGGCTACACCTTC. Its protein is CASSPPGEVVSSGYTF.

The chain recombines TRBV7-2 with TRBJ2-1, with 9 bases fitting TRBD2. V gave up 3 bases and J gave up 6 bases; unmatched junction bases: 9. Germline loops: CDR1 SGHTA, CDR2 FQGNSA. CDR3 length equals 16 residues. CDR3 nucleotides: TGTGCCAGCAGCTTGGAGGGACTAGCAGCCATCAATGAGCAGTTCTTC. It translates to CASSLEGLAAINEQFF.

The chain combines TRBV28 with TRBJ2-7, with TRBD1 as a possible D gene (5 bases). Germline V CDR1 and CDR2: MDHEN, SYDVKM. Trimming removed 6 bases from V and 3 bases from J, with 18 bases in between. The CDR3 totals 15 residues. The chain's CDR3 is CASRGPQGIGYEQYF. CDR3 coding DNA: TGTGCCAGCAGAGGACCCCAGGGAATCGGCTACGAGCAGTACTTC.

CDR3 nucleotide sequence: TGCGCCAGCAGCTTCTCGGCGGCCAATGAGCAGTTCTTC. This codes for CASSFSAANEQFF. The chain uses TRBV5-1 and TRBJ2-1; D is unclear. The CDR3 has 13 residues. V was cut by 2 bases and J by 6 bases, with 9 bases left in between. Germline lookup yields CDR1 SGHRS and CDR2 YFSETQ.

The genes are TRBV29-1 and TRBJ1-4; 7 bases match TRBD1. CDR3 size: 14 residues. J was trimmed by 7 bases and V by 7 bases; bases with no gene match: 12. Germline-derived CDR1 and CDR2 are SQVTM and ANQGSEA. CDR3 DNA sequence: TGCAGCGGATCTACGACAGGGTCGGGTGAAAAACTGTTTTTT. This sequence encodes CSGSTTGSGEKLFF.

This clone showed up just once. The V call is TRBV7-9, the J call TRBJ1-5; D uncertain. The V gene's germline CDR1 is SEHNR and CDR2 FQNEAQ (reference sequence). The CDR3 spans 18 residues. V gave up 5 bases and J gave up 0 bases, with 20 bases separating them. CDR3 protein: CASSPLVETRDSNQPQHF. Written as DNA, the CDR3 is TGTGCCAGCAGCCCACTAGTCGAGACACGGGATAGCAATCAGCCCCAGCATTTT.

The chain couples TRBV19 to TRBJ2-1, with TRBD2 matching 7 bases. This CDR3 is 16 amino acids long. The V gene's germline CDR1 is LNHDA and CDR2 SQIVND (reference sequence). Trimming took 2 bases from V and 3 from J; bases not matched to a gene: 7. The CDR3 loop reads CASSIRSGNVYNEQFF. The CDR3, as DNA: TGTGCCAGTAGTATACGGAGCGGGAACGTCTACAATGAGCAGTTCTTC. The entire variable domain, with the rest obtained from reference TRBV19 and TRBJ2-1, is as follows: DGGITQSPKYLFRKEGQNVTLSCEQNLNHDAMYWYRQDPGQGLRLIYYSQIVNDFQKGDIAEGYSVSREKKESFPLTVTSAQKNPTAFYLCASSIRSGNVYNEQFFGPGTRLTVL.

The chain carries TRBV2 and TRBJ1-4; 8 bases align to TRBD1. V shed 3 bases, J shed 7 bases, and the junction held 4 bases outside the gene matches. The germline V gene encodes CDR1 SNHLY and CDR2 FYNNEI. The CDR3 totals 14 residues. The CDR3 region has the DNA TGTGCCAGCAGTGAGACAGGGGTTACTGAAAAACTGTTTTTT. It encodes CASSETGVTEKLFF.

This chain joins TRBV11-3 and TRBJ2-5; 12 bases fit TRBD2. This CDR3 contains 18 residues. The V and J ends lost 5 bases and 2 bases, in that order; junction bases with no gene match: 12. Germline CDR1 SGHNT, CDR2 YENEEA. The CDR3 nucleotides read TGTGCCAGCAGCCCCCGGCTAGCGGGAGGGCCGGGGCAAGAGACCCAGTACTTC. Encoded protein: CASSPRLAGGPGQETQYF.

There are a few counts of this clone. The chain employs TRBV25-1 and TRBJ2-7; 13 bases are shared with TRBD2. The CDR3 runs 15 residues. Germline assignment: CDR1 MGHDK and CDR2 SYGVNS. V lost 5 bases to trimming and J lost 4 bases; unmatched junction nucleotides: 5. The CDR3 here is CASSWTSGSSYEQYF. The CDR3, as DNA: TGTGCCAGCAGTTGGACTAGCGGGAGTTCGTACGAGCAGTACTTC.

This chain connects TRBV19 to TRBJ1-3, with a tentative D call TRBD1 (5 bases). The CDR3 covers 14 residues. Germline V gene lookup returns CDR1 LNHDA and CDR2 SQIVND (reference sequence). V lost 5 bases and J lost 4, with 12 bases in between. The CDR3 coding sequence is TGTGCCAGTAGTTCCCGGGACTTAGGAAACACCATATATTTT. Protein: CASSSRDLGNTIYF.

This clone is a singleton in its sample. V and J are TRBV27 and TRBJ2-7; no clear D gene. The CDR3 consists of 11 residues. CDR1 is MNHEY, CDR2 SMNVEV, per germline (reference sequence). The V gene lost 8 bases and the J gene lost 3 bases, with 8 bases spanning the gap. The CDR3 region has the DNA TGTGCCAGCCCCCCAGACTACGAGCAGTACTTC. It is translated as CASPPDYEQYF.

Turning to this clone: Other DNA sequences in the sample encode the same CDR3. The J gene is TRBJ2-5, the V gene TRBV5-4; D possibly corresponds to TRBD2 (5 bases). The CDR3 is 14 residues long. CDR1 and CDR2 from the germline V gene are SGHNT and YYREEE (reference sequence). V gave up 4 bases and J gave up 1 base, with 11 bases separating them. CDR3 residues: CASSTGLAQETQYF. The CDR3 DNA is TGTGCCAGCAGCACCGGACTGGCCCAAGAGACCCAGTACTTC. Using reference TRBV5-4 and TRBJ2-5 for the parts outside the CDR3, the full variable domain is ETGVTQSPTHLIKTRGQQVTLRCSSQSGHNTVSWYQQALGQGPQFIFQYYREEENGRGNFPPRFSGLQFPNYSSELNVNALELDDSALYLCASSTGLAQETQYFGPGTRLLVL.